Listed below are T cell receptor beta chains from one sample, sequenced in a study of T-cell reconstitution after alpha-beta-depleted transplantation in children. From the PCR reads, TCRdb called clonotypes with MiXCR, one entry per CDR3 protein. The top ten hold around 20% of the sample, which has fewer than 350,000 distinct CDR3 sequences, around 10% seen once. The source was peripheral blood, collected 180 days after TCRalphabeta/CD19-depleted stem cell transplant. The receptors were sampled from a male patient aged 2-10 years who had a stem cell transplant for chronic granulomatous disease, so the T cells may come from the graft donor. Each CDR3 is given with its conserved first and last residue. Fields, in order: V gene, D gene, clone size, J gene, CDR3 DNA, CDR3 protein. A D gene is named only where the DNA matches it firmly. Clone size is shown for a subset of rows, as once, few, many or a class of expanded clone.

TRBV12-3/TRBV12-4	TRBD1	many	TRBJ1-5	TGTGCCAGCAAGGCAGGGGGCCTTGGCAATCAGCCCCAGCATTTT	CASKAGGLGNQPQHF
TRBV28	TRBD1	.	TRBJ2-2	TGTGCCAGCAGTTTACCCGGGACAGGGGTGGCCGGGGAGCTGTTTTTT	CASSLPGTGVAGELFF
TRBV28	.	many	TRBJ2-7	TGTGCCAGCAGGGCGGGTGAGCAGTACTTC	CASRAGEQYF
TRBV29-1	.	many	TRBJ2-2	TGCAGCGCCCGGGACACACACACCGGGGAGCTGTTTTTT	CSARDTHTGELFF
TRBV7-6	.	many	TRBJ2-7	TGTGCCAGCAGCTTAGAAGGGATACCGACCTACGAGCAGTACTTC	CASSLEGIPTYEQYF
TRBV20-1	.	many	TRBJ1-2	TGCAGTGTCAGAAGAGGCTACACCTTC	CSVRRGYTF
TRBV29-1	.	many	TRBJ2-4	TGCAGCGTTATAGATCGAGCCAAAAACATTCAGTACTTC	CSVIDRAKNIQYF
TRBV3-1	.	many	TRBJ2-6	TGTGCCAGCAGCCAAGATCGGGGAGTTGGGGCCAACGTCCTGACTTTC	CASSQDRGVGANVLTF
TRBV6-5	.	many	TRBJ1-4	TGTGCCAGCAGTTATAATGGGGAAGGTTATGAAAAACTGTTTTTT	CASSYNGEGYEKLFF
TRBV11-1	TRBD1	many	TRBJ2-2	TGTGCCAGCAGCTTAGCTTGGACAGGACAAACGAACACCGGGGAGCTGTTTTTT	CASSLAWTGQTNTGELFF
TRBV12-3/TRBV12-4	TRBD1	many	TRBJ1-6	TGTGCCAGCACCCAGGGACAGTATAATTCACCCCTCCACTTT	CASTQGQYNSPLHF
TRBV29-1	TRBD1	many	TRBJ1-6	TGCAGCGTTGAGGTCGGACAGGGGGTGTCCTATAATTCACCCCTCCACTTT	CSVEVGQGVSYNSPLHF
TRBV12-3/TRBV12-4	.	many	TRBJ2-1	TGTGCCAGCAGTTCAAACTCCTACAATGAGCAGTTCTTC	CASSSNSYNEQFF
TRBV20-1	.	many	TRBJ1-2	TGCAGTGCTAGAGATCGGCCGGGAAACTATGGCTACACCTTC	CSARDRPGNYGYTF
TRBV10-3	TRBD2	.	TRBJ2-3	TGTGCCATCAGTACTGGACTAGCGGGGGTGGATACGCAGTATTTT	CAISTGLAGVDTQYF
TRBV5-1	.	few	TRBJ2-2	TGCGCCAGCAGCTTGATTGCCGGGGCCGGGGAGCTGTTTTTT	CASSLIAGAGELFF
TRBV24-1	.	many	TRBJ2-3	TGTGCCACCTCCCTCGGGTCATTTCCAGATACGCAGTATTTT	CATSLGSFPDTQYF
TRBV15	.	many	TRBJ1-4	TGTGCCACCAGCAGAGATAAAACGGGGGGCGAACTGTTTTTT	CATSRDKTGGELFF
TRBV5-5	.	many	TRBJ2-3	TGTGCCAGCAGCTTGGCCCAGGGCGGGTACACAGATACGCAGTATTTT	CASSLAQGGYTDTQYF
TRBV5-1	.	many	TRBJ2-1	TGCGCCAGCAGCTCGGCCGAAGCGCCCAATGAGCAGTTCTTC	CASSSAEAPNEQFF
TRBV4-3	.	few	TRBJ2-3	TGCGCCAGCAGCCAAGGACTAAGGGGATCCGATACGCAGTATTTT	CASSQGLRGSDTQYF
TRBV29-1	.	many	TRBJ1-4	TGCAGCGAGAAATATGCAACTAATGAAAAACTGTTTTTT	CSEKYATNEKLFF
TRBV28	.	many	TRBJ2-1	TGTGCCAGCAGTTTGTTAGGCGCCAATGAGCAGTTCTTC	CASSLLGANEQFF
TRBV18	TRBD1	many	TRBJ2-4	TGTGCCAGCTCACCGACAGGGGTCAAAAACATTCAGTACTTC	CASSPTGVKNIQYF
TRBV5-1	.	many	TRBJ2-1	TGCGCCAGCAGAGGGACGGCGGAAATCAATGAGCAGTTCTTC	CASRGTAEINEQFF
TRBV10-1	.	many	TRBJ2-3	TGCGCCAGCAGTCCTCCGGGCTCCGATACGCAGTATTTT	CASSPPGSDTQYF
TRBV27	.	many	TRBJ2-7	TGTGCCAGCAGTTTAACTCCCGGCTACGAGCAGTACTTC	CASSLTPGYEQYF
TRBV7-2	TRBD2	many	TRBJ2-3	TGTGCCAGCAGCTTAGTTTTCGGGGGGAAGCAGTATTTT	CASSLVFGGKQYF
TRBV3-1	TRBD2	many	TRBJ2-5	TGTGCCAGCAGCCAAAACCCCCCAAGGGCCGGGACTAGGGAGACCCAGTACTTC	CASSQNPPRAGTRETQYF
TRBV25-1	.	many	TRBJ2-7	TGTGCCAGCAGATGCGAGCAGTACTTC	CASRCEQYF
TRBV20-1	TRBD1	many	TRBJ1-1	TGCAGTGCTAGAGACAGGGGGGTCAGGACTGAAGCTTTCTTT	CSARDRGVRTEAFF
TRBV27	TRBD1	many	TRBJ2-1	TGTGCCAGCAGGTTAACTTTATCCAAGGGACAGGGATTTTACAATGAGCAGTTCTTC	CASRLTLSKGQGFYNEQFF
TRBV9	.	many	TRBJ2-2	TGTGCCAGCAGCGTATTAAGCGGGAACACCGGGGAGCTGTTTTTT	CASSVLSGNTGELFF